These 29 T cell receptor beta chains were all obtained from the same sample, sequenced in a study of cytomegalovirus exposure and HLA in healthy donors. This PCR relied on a set of 60 Vbeta primers and 13 Jbeta primers. Profiled with immunoSEQ multiplex PCR; TCRdb holds only in-frame clones, not every one. The repertoire includes approximately 150,000 clones, 80% to 90% of them detected once, and around 4.7% sits in the top ten. The material sequenced was PBMCs. The receptors derive from a woman aged 18-35 years in good health and CMV-seropositive.

The chain has TRBV2 and TRBJ2-7, with D maybe TRBD1 (5 bases). This CDR3 comprises 14 residues. Germline CDR1 is SNHLY and CDR2 is FYNNEI. V was trimmed by 1 base and J by 0 bases, leaving 7 bases between them. The CDR3 DNA sequence: TGTGCCAGCAGTGAAGGCAGGGCCTCCTACGAGCAGTACTTC. It is translated as CASSEGRASYEQYF.

The chain has TRBV11-3 and TRBJ1-2; 7 bases agree with TRBD1. CDR1 is SGHNT, CDR2 YENEEA, per germline. CDR3 size: 13 residues. The junction had 4 bases not matched to a gene; V was cut back by 5 bases and J by 4 bases. The CDR3 nucleotides read TGTGCCAGCAGCCTCCCAGGGGGCTATGGCTACACCTTC. Translating gives CASSLPGGYGYTF.

In regard to this clone: The same CDR3 can be traced to other DNA sequences in this sample. The V and J genes are TRBV18 and TRBJ1-2, with D possibly being TRBD1 (5 bases). Germline V lookup: CDR1 KGHSH, CDR2 LQKENI. V lost 6 bases and J 2 bases, leaving 7 bases between the germline ends. The CDR3 is 12 residues long. CDR3 protein: CASSGGNYGYTF. In DNA, the CDR3 is TGTGCCAGCTCGGGGGGGAACTATGGCTACACCTTC. The entire variable domain, with the rest obtained from reference TRBV18 and TRBJ1-2, is as follows: NAGVMQNPRHLVRRRGQEARLRCSPMKGHSHVYWYRQLPEEGLKFMVYLQKENIIDESGMPKERFSAEFPKEGPSILRIQQVVRGDSAAYFCASSGGNYGYTFGSGTRLTVV.

This sequence joins TRBV7-3 and TRBJ2-1; the match to TRBD2 covers 16 bases. The CDR3 runs to 17 residues. After removal of 4 bases from V and 10 bases from J, the junction contained 10 bases not matched to a gene. Germline CDR1 reads SGHTA; CDR2 reads FQGTGA. The CDR3 here is CASSYLGTSGGAGEQFF. The CDR3 DNA is TGTGCCAGCAGCTACCTCGGGACTAGCGGGGGGGCAGGGGAGCAGTTCTTC.

This chain uses TRBV9 with TRBJ2-6, with 11 positions matching TRBD1. The germline gives CDR1 SGDLS, CDR2 YYNGEE. V shed 2 bases and J 1 base; nucleotides not matched to a gene: 5. The CDR3 spans 18 residues. CDR3 nucleotide sequence: TGTGCCAGCAGCGTGCGGGGGGACAGGGGGTCTGGGGCCAACGTCCTGACTTTC. Translated, it gives CASSVRGDRGSGANVLTF.

This clone has just one count. This sequence joins TRBV6-1 and TRBJ2-1, with 8 bases that match TRBD2. The V gene's germline CDR1 is MNHNS and CDR2 SASEGT. V shed 4 bases and J 6 bases; nucleotides not matched to a gene: 5. This CDR3 is built from 14 residues. The CDR3, as DNA: TGTGCCAGCAGTGTATCAGGGACTAGCAATGAGCAGTTCTTC. Protein product: CASSVSGTSNEQFF.

This chain uses TRBV15 with TRBJ2-7; 7 nucleotides line up with TRBD1. The V segment lost 4 bases and the J segment 5 bases; nucleotides outside the gene matches: 8. The CDR3 contains 14 residues. Germline CDR1 is LNHNV and CDR2 is YYDKDF (reference sequence). The CDR3 DNA is TGTGCCACCAGCACAAATACAGGGGTTGACGAGCAGTACTTC. This codes for CATSTNTGVDEQYF.

V usage is TRBV19 and J usage is TRBJ1-1, with 7 bases identical to TRBD1. CDR1 and CDR2 (germline): LNHDA, SQIVND (reference sequence). The V segment lost 6 bases and the J segment 0 bases; nucleotides outside the gene matches: 4. The CDR3 has 14 residues. CDR3 sequence reads: CASRRDSLNTEAFF. In nucleotides, the CDR3 is TGTGCCAGTAGAAGGGACAGTCTGAACACTGAAGCTTTCTTT.

The CDR3: CASSMTSGAYEQYF. The CDR3 region has the DNA TGTGCCAGTAGTATGACTAGCGGGGCCTACGAGCAGTACTTC. This chain connects TRBV19 to TRBJ2-5; TRBD2 matches at 11 bases. Gene TRBJ2-7 matches the end of the DNA better, so the J call may be wrong. CDR1 is LNHDA and CDR2 is SQIVND in the germline V gene (reference sequence). This CDR3 has 14 residues.

The chain joins TRBV7-3 to TRBJ2-1, with D tentatively TRBD1 (6 bases). The V end was cut by 4 bases, the J end by 6 bases, with 10 bases between. The CDR3 is 13 amino acids. CDR1 and CDR2 from the germline V gene are SGHTA and FQGTGA. CDR3 loop: CASSSQGPNEQFF. CDR3 in DNA: TGTGCCAGCAGCTCACAGGGCCCCAATGAGCAGTTCTTC. The whole variable domain, filled in from reference TRBV7-3 and TRBJ2-1, reads GAGVSQTPSNKVTEKGKYVELRCDPISGHTALYWYRQSLGQGPEFLIYFQGTGAADDSGLPNDRFFAVRPEGSVSTLKIQRTERGDSAVYLCASSSQGPNEQFFGPGTRLTVL.

Details on this clone: The same CDR3 arises from other DNA sequences in this sample as well. The chain joins TRBV6-1 to TRBJ2-1, with 7 bases lining up with TRBD1. CDR1 is MNHNS, CDR2 SASEGT, per germline. The CDR3 is 16 residues long. V gave up 4 bases and J gave up 4 bases; unmatched junction bases: 10. CDR3 in amino acids: CASSAQPGQPYNEQFF. Here the CDR3 DNA reads TGTGCCAGCAGTGCCCAACCGGGACAGCCTTACAATGAGCAGTTCTTC.

This clone came up once. The chain is built from TRBV11-3 and TRBJ2-5, with 8 bases identical to TRBD2. The V segment lost 2 bases and the J segment 4 bases; nucleotides outside the gene matches: 6. The CDR3 totals 15 residues. Germline V CDR1 and CDR2: SGHNT, YENEEA. The DNA of the CDR3 is TGTGCCAGCAGCTTACGGGGGGGCTTCGGAGAGACCCAGTACTTC. Translation: CASSLRGGFGETQYF.

The chain links TRBV2 to TRBJ1-1; no firm D call. This CDR3 spans 10 amino acids. V was trimmed by 8 bases and J by 4 bases, leaving 5 bases between them. Germline V gene sequence: CDR1 SNHLY, CDR2 FYNNEI. In DNA, the CDR3 is TGTGCCAGCCGGGGCACTGAAGCTTTCTTT. The encoded protein is CASRGTEAFF. The full variable domain, its missing parts supplied by reference TRBV2 and TRBJ1-1, is EPEVTQTPSHQVTQMGQEVILRCVPISNHLYFYWYRQILGQKVEFLVSFYNNEISEKSEIFDDQFSVERPDGSNFTLKIRSTKLEDSAMYFCASRGTEAFFGQGTRLTVV.

This chain links TRBV5-5 with TRBJ2-7, with D tentatively TRBD2 (5 bases). The V end was cut by 4 bases, the J end by 4 bases, with 15 bases between. The germline gives CDR1 SGHKS, CDR2 YYEKEE (reference sequence). The CDR3 totals 14 residues. The CDR3 DNA follows: TGTGCCAGCAGCCCCCCTGGCGGGCTTTACGAGCAGTACTTC. Translation gives CASSPPGGLYEQYF.

The CDR3 protein is CASSQETGAHEQYF. Here the CDR3 DNA reads TGTGCCAGCAGCCAGGAGACAGGGGCCCACGAGCAGTACTTC. V is TRBV14 and J is TRBJ2-7, with TRBD1 identical over 8 bases. The CDR3 length is 14 residues. Germline CDR1 reads SGHDN; CDR2 reads FVKESK. The V and J ends lost 3 bases and 5 bases, in that order; junction bases with no gene match: 6.

This sequence joins TRBV9 and TRBJ2-1; D uncertain. V lost 0 bases, J lost 9 bases, and 13 bases lay in between. Germline V gene lookup returns CDR1 SGDLS and CDR2 YYNGEE. The CDR3 has 14 residues. The CDR3 loop is CASSVASPAIEQFF. The CDR3 DNA reads as TGTGCCAGCAGCGTAGCTAGTCCGGCAATTGAGCAGTTCTTC.

The J gene is TRBJ2-7, the V gene TRBV11-3; D perhaps matches TRBD2 (6 bases). Per the germline V gene, CDR1 is SGHNT and CDR2 is YENEEA. The CDR3 runs 14 residues. With 4 bases removed from V and 1 base from J, the gap between germline ends came to 11 bases. CDR3 nucleotide sequence: TGTGCCAGCAGCTCAGGAGGGAGTTCCTACGAGCAGTACTTC. This codes for CASSSGGSSYEQYF. Based on the CDR3 plus reference TRBV11-3 and TRBJ2-7, the full variable domain is EAGVVQSPRYKIIEKKQPVAFWCNPISGHNTLYWYLQNLGQGPELLIRYENEEAVDDSQLPKDRFSAERLKGVDSTLKIQPAELGDSAVYLCASSSGGSSYEQYFGPGTRLTVT.

This clone showed up just once. The chain couples TRBV4-3 to TRBJ2-2, with TRBD2 matching 9 bases. The CDR3 extends over 16 amino acids. J lost 4 bases, V lost 1 base, and 4 bases had no gene match. The germline V gene has CDR1 LGHNA and CDR2 YSLEER. The CDR3, as DNA: TGCGCCAGCAGCCAAGCTAGCGGGGCCGTCACCGGGGAGCTGTTTTTT. Its protein product is CASSQASGAVTGELFF.

The J gene is TRBJ2-1, the V gene TRBV6-5, with 10 bases identical to TRBD1. This CDR3 is 12 amino acids long. J lost 14 bases, V lost 2 bases, and 3 bases had no gene match. Germline CDR1 reads MNHEY; CDR2 reads SVGAGI. CDR3 protein: CASSYLGQGEFF. The CDR3 DNA sequence: TGTGCCAGCAGTTACCTTGGACAGGGGGAGTTCTTC.

The chain carries TRBV4-1 and TRBJ2-1; D is perhaps TRBD2 (5 bases). V lost 6 bases and J lost 3, with 18 bases in between. Germline-derived CDR1 and CDR2 are MGHRA and YSYEKL. The CDR3 has 16 residues. This chain's CDR3 is CASRDISGRNYNEQFF. CDR3 DNA: TGCGCCAGCAGGGATATAAGCGGACGGAACTACAATGAGCAGTTCTTC.

In its sample, this clone was seen a few times. J is TRBJ1-1 and V is TRBV4-2; 7 bases agree with TRBD1. V lost 0 bases, J lost 1 base, and 2 bases stayed unmatched. The germline V gene encodes CDR1 LGHNA and CDR2 YNFKEQ. The CDR3 contains 15 residues. The CDR3 loop is CASSQEGGANTEAFF. CDR3 sequence (DNA): TGTGCCAGCAGCCAAGAAGGGGGCGCGAACACTGAAGCTTTCTTT.

This clone turned up a few times. The chain's CDR3 is CASTRTGDYGYTF. The CDR3 DNA follows: TGTGCCAGTACCAGGACAGGGGACTATGGCTACACCTTC. This chain uses TRBV19 with TRBJ1-2; 9 bases are a match to TRBD1. The CDR3 has 13 residues. The germline V gene has CDR1 LNHDA and CDR2 SQIVND (reference sequence). The V and J ends lost 7 bases and 3 bases, in that order; junction bases with no gene match: 3.

The V and J genes are TRBV6-1 and TRBJ1-6; 8 bases map to TRBD1. CDR1 is MNHNS, CDR2 SASEGT, per germline. The V and J ends lost 4 bases and 11 bases, in that order; junction bases with no gene match: 10. This CDR3 has 15 amino acids. The CDR3 bases are TGTGCCAGCAGTGGTGGACAGGGAGCCGGACCACCCCTCCACTTT. Translated, it gives CASSGGQGAGPPLHF.

The chain couples TRBV7-9 to TRBJ1-1; TRBD1 agrees at 10 bases. V was pared by 3 bases and J by 6 bases, with 10 bases of the junction left unmatched. The CDR3 contains 16 residues. Germline V lookup: CDR1 SEHNR, CDR2 FQNEAQ (reference sequence). CDR3 protein: CASSLGGQGKGSEAFF. CDR3 bases: TGTGCCAGCAGCTTGGGGGGACAGGGGAAAGGGTCTGAAGCTTTCTTT. Using reference TRBV7-9 and TRBJ1-1 for the parts outside the CDR3, the full variable domain is DTGVSQNPRHKITKRGQNVTFRCDPISEHNRLYWYRQTLGQGPEFLTYFQNEAQLEKSRLLSDRFSAERPKGSFSTLEIQRTEQGDSAMYLCASSLGGQGKGSEAFFGQGTRLTVV.

The table lists this clone with a few counts. The genes are TRBV4-3 and TRBJ1-2, with 7 bases identical to TRBD1. Germline assignment: CDR1 LGHNA and CDR2 YSLEER. The ends lost 1 base at V and 1 base at J; junction bases unmatched: 6. The CDR3 contains 16 residues. CDR3 amino acids: CASSQVGGQFNYGYTF. CDR3 DNA: TGCGCCAGCAGCCAAGTAGGGGGACAGTTTAACTATGGCTACACCTTC.

The gene calls are TRBV19 and TRBJ1-3; no definite D call. Trimming cost V 3 bases and J 4 bases, with 10 bases left between them. CDR1 and CDR2 (germline): LNHDA, SQIVND (reference sequence). The CDR3 length is 14 residues. Here the CDR3 DNA reads TGTGCCAGTAGTATGGGAGGATCAGGAAACACCATATATTTT. Residues: CASSMGGSGNTIYF.

This clone was seen once. V usage is TRBV30 and J usage is TRBJ1-1; no firm D call. CDR3 length: 15 amino acids. From germline, CDR1 is GTSNPN and CDR2 SVGIG (reference sequence). The ends were cut back, 4 bases at V and 2 bases at J, with 17 bases in the middle. The CDR3 loop reads CAWTQPSEGNTEAFF. The DNA for the CDR3 is TGTGCCTGGACACAGCCATCGGAGGGTAACACTGAAGCTTTCTTT. Using reference TRBV30 and TRBJ1-1 for the parts outside the CDR3, the full variable domain is SQTIHQWPATLVQPVGSPLSLECTVEGTSNPNLYWYRQAAGRGLQLLFYSVGIGQISSEVPQNLSASRPQDRQFILSSKKLLLSDSGFYLCAWTQPSEGNTEAFFGQGTRLTVV.

V is TRBV5-1 and J is TRBJ1-4; TRBD1 aligns across 11 bases. The CDR3 is made up of 16 amino acids. The germline CDR1 and CDR2 sequences are SGHRS and YFSETQ. J was trimmed by 11 bases and V by 3 bases; bases with no gene match: 12. Here the CDR3 DNA reads TGCGCCAGCAGCTCCTCAACTGGACAGGGGGCGGTGAAACTGTTTTTT. Translated, it gives CASSSSTGQGAVKLFF.

V usage is TRBV6-1 and J usage is TRBJ2-7; 8 bases line up with TRBD1. From germline, CDR1 is MNHNS and CDR2 SASEGT. J was trimmed by 0 bases and V by 2 bases; bases with no gene match: 3. CDR3 length: 15 residues. CDR3 nucleotides: TGTGCCAGCAGTGAATCAGGGGGCGACTCCTACGAGCAGTACTTC. Protein sequence: CASSESGGDSYEQYF.